This T cell receptor beta chain was sequenced during a study of cytotoxic CD8 clonotypes in ibrutinib-treated CLL (dated by TCRdb to about 2021). Regarding the research as a whole: The cohort was composed of about 10 relapsed/refractory and roughly 16 treatment-naive patients; IGHV unmutated status was identified in some 17 patients. On average, each sample had some 250,000 productive templates and 96,000 or so productive rearrangements. Every sample from remission and from progressive disease was obtained while the patients were still on ibrutinib. Response samples were taken after a median of 12 months on treatment, ranging from about 6 to 36 months. Of the 80 to 95 participants in the trial, roughly 26 had longitudinal samples available. Responses were partial in approximately 24 patients and complete in 2; after median about 70 months follow-up, about 15 stayed in remission and approximately 12 progressed. Cryopreserved peripheral blood mononuclear cells were obtained before treatment, at response, and at either sustained remission or disease progression. The paper's findings and limits, for the study overall: Clonality rose at ibrutinib response, remained stable during sustained remission, and dropped back toward baseline at progression. Baseline clonality exceeded that of age-matched healthy donors and correlated strongly with circulating CD8+ T-cell counts. Public clonotypes were rare and either shrank or stayed stable during treatment, and the rise in clonality at ibrutinib response reflected expansion of private clonotypes. Sustained-remission and progressing patients did not have matched sampling times, and lymph node repertoires were not examined.

Interpreted using the paper, the time point label stands for: roughly 12 months on ibrutinib. For TCR beta library preparation, around 2 micrograms of genomic DNA were isolated from cryopreserved PBMCs. Longitudinal blood samples from CLL patients on ibrutinib monotherapy were analyzed using high-throughput TCR beta sequencing. The patients took part in an open-label, single-center phase 2 trial of ibrutinib monotherapy. Each clonotype received, on average, about 10x coverage in deep resolution sequencing performed on a MiSeq, where the target depth lay between 1 in 1 million and 1 in 200,000 T cells. The immunoSEQ hsTCRB Kit was used to generate TCR beta libraries. From the authors' description of their analysis: Data were analyzed with ImmunoSEQ Data Assistant and ImmunoSEQ Analyzer, with V, D and J genes assigned per IMGT definitions. Clonality was computed as one minus normalized Shannon entropy of productive rearrangement frequencies, ranging from 0 to 1. Only overrepresented clonotypes making up at least 0.05% of the repertoire of each patient were included in the public clonotype analysis. Some 14 age-matched healthy donor repertoires from immuneACCESS served as clonality controls. In TCRdb, the immuneACCESS table is reduced to in-frame sequences with V and J assigned. These tables do not hold every clone; where another copy was compared, an unresolved V gene accounts for under half, and the others remain unexplained. For V, J and clone size, that table is used; D and trimming come from the DNA. Present in this sample are about 72,000 clones, 68% of which were seen just once. Jointly, the top ten make up 5.7% of the sample.

As concerns this clone: The antigen it recognizes is unknown. Base qualities were left out, and no much larger clone turns up one base away.

This clonotype was sampled from a human donor with chronic lymphocytic leukemia. The source material was PBMCs, sampled after 12 months of ibrutinib treatment.

The bases are TGTGCCATCGGTCTCGGGGCAGCCAACTCCTACGAGCAGTACTTC. The translation is CAIGLGAANSYEQYF. The chain joins TRBV10-3 to TRBJ2-7; the D gene is possibly TRBD1 or TRBD2, each agreeing over 5 bases. V gives up 8 bases and J gives up 0 bases, and the segment between their germline ends measures 17 bases. The CDR3, from cysteine to phenylalanine, totals 15 residues. Just the 45-base CDR3 DNA is kept, in frame starting at base 1. The germline V gene sets CDR1 to ENHRY and CDR2 to SYGVKD.